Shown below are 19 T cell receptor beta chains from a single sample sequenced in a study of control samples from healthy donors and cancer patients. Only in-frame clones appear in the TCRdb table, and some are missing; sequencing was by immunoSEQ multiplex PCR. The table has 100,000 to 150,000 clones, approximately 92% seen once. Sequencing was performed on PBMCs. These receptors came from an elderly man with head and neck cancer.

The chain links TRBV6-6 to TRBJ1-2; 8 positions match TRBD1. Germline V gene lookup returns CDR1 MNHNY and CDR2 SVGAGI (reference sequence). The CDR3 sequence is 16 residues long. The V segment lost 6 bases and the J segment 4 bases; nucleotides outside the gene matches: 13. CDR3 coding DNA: TGTGCCAGCAGCCCTAAACAGGGGGGAGTTGTCTATGGCTACACCTTC. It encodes CASSPKQGGVVYGYTF.

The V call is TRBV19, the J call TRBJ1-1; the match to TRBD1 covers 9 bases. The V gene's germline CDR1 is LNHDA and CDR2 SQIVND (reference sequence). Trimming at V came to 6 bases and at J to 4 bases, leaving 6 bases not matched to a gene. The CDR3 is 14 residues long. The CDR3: CASRFGTGSTEAFF. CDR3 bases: TGTGCCAGTAGGTTCGGGACAGGGTCCACTGAAGCTTTCTTT.

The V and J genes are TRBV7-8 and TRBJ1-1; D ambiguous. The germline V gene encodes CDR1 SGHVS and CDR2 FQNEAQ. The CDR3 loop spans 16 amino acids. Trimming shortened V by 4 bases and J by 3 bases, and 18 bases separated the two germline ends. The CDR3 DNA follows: TGTGCCAGCAGCTCGCAAAACGCGGGCATGTACACTGAAGCTTTCTTT. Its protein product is CASSSQNAGMYTEAFF.

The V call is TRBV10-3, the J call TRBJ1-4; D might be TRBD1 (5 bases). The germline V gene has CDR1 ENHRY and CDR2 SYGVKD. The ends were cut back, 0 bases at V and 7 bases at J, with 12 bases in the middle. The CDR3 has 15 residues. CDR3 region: CAISESTEGLEKLFF. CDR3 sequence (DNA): TGTGCCATCAGTGAGTCGACAGAAGGCCTTGAAAAACTGTTTTTT.

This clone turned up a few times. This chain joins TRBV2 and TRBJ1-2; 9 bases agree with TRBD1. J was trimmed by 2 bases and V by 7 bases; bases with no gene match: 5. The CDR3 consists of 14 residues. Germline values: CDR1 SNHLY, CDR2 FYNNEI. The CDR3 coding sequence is TGTGCCAGCATGAAGGGACAGGGAAACTATGGCTACACCTTC. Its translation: CASMKGQGNYGYTF.

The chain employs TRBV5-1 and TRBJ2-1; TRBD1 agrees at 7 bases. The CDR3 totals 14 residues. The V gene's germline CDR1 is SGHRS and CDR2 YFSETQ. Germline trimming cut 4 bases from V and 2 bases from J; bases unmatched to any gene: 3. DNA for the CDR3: TGCGCCAGCAGCGTCGGGACAGCCTACAATGAGCAGTTCTTC. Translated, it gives CASSVGTAYNEQFF.

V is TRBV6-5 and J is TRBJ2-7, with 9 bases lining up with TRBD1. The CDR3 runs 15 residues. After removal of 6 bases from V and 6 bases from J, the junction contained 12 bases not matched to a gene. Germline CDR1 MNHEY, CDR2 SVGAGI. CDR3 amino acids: CASSYDGGTGSEQYF. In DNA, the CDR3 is TGTGCCAGCAGCTACGACGGGGGGACAGGGAGCGAGCAGTACTTC.

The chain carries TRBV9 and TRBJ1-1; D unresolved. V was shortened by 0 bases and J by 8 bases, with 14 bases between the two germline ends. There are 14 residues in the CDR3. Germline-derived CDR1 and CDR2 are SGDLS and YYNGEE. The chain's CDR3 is CASSVASGLGEAFF. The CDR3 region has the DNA TGTGCCAGCAGCGTAGCTAGCGGATTGGGCGAAGCTTTCTTT.

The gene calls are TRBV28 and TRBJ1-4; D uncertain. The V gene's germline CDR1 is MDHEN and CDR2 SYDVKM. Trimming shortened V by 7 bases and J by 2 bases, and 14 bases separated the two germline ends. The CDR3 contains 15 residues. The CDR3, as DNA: TGTGCCAGCACCCCCGTAGAAAGGACTAATGAAAAACTGTTTTTT. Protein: CASTPVERTNEKLFF.

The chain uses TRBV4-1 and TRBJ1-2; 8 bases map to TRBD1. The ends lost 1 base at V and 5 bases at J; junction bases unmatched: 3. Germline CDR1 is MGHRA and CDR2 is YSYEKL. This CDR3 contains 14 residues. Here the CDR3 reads CASSQGTGKYGYTF. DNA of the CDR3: TGCGCCAGCAGCCAAGGGACAGGGAAGTATGGCTACACCTTC.

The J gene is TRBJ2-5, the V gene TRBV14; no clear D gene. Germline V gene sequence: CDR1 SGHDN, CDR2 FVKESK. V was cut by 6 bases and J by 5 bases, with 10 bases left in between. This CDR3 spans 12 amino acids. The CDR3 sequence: CASSPQLETQYF. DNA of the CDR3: TGTGCCAGCAGTCCCCAGCTCGAGACCCAGTACTTC.

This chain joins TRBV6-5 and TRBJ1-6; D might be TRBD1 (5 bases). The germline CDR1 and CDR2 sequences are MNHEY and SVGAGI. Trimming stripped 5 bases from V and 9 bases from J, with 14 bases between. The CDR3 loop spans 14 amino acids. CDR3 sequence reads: CASSLAEGRSPLHF. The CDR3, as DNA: TGTGCCAGCAGTCTCGCCGAGGGGCGTTCACCCCTCCACTTT.

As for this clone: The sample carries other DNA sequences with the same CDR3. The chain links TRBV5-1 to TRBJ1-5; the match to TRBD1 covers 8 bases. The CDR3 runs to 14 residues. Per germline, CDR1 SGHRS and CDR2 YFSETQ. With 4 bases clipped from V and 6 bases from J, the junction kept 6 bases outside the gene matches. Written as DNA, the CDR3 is TGCGCCAGCAGCACCGGACAGGGAGGTCAGCCCCAGCATTTT. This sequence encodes CASSTGQGGQPQHF.

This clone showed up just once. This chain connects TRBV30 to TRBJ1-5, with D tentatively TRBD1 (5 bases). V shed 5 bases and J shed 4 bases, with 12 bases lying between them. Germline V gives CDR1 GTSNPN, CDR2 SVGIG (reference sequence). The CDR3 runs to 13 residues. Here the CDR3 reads CAWGTRGNQPQHF. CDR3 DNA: TGTGCCTGGGGCACCCGGGGGAATCAGCCCCAGCATTTT. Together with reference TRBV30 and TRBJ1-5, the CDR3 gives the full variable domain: SQTIHQWPATLVQPVGSPLSLECTVEGTSNPNLYWYRQAAGRGLQLLFYSVGIGQISSEVPQNLSASRPQDRQFILSSKKLLLSDSGFYLCAWGTRGNQPQHFGDGTRLSIL.

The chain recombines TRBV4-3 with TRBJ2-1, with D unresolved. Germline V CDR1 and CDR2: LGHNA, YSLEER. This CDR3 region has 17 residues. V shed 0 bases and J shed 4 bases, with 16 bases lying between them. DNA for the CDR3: TGCGCCAGCAGCCAAGATAGAGTACCCGTCCCGTACAATGAGCAGTTCTTC. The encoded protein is CASSQDRVPVPYNEQFF.

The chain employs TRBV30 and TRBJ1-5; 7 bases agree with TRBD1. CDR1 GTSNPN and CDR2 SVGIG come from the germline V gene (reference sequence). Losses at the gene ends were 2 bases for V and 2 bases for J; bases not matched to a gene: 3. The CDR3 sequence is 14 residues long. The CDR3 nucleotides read TGTGCCTGGAGTCTCGGACAGGGCAATCAGCCCCAGCATTTT. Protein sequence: CAWSLGQGNQPQHF.

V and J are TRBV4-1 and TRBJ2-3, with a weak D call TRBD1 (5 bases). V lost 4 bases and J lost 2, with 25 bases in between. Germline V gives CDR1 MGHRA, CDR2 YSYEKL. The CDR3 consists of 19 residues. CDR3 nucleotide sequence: TGCGCCAGCAGCCGCCCTCGTAGTGGGGTCCAAGGGGACACAGATACGCAGTATTTT. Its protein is CASSRPRSGVQGDTDTQYF.

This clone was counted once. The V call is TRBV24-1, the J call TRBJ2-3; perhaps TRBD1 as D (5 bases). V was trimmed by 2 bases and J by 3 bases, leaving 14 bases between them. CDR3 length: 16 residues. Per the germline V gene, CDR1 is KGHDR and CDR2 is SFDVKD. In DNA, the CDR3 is TGTGCCACCAGTGATTCAGGGTCTACCACGACAGATACGCAGTATTTT. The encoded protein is CATSDSGSTTTDTQYF.

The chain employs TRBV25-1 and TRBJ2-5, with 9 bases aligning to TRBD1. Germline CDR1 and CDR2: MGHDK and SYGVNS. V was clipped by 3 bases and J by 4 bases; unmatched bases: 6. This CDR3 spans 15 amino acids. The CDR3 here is CASSDRDRVVETQYF. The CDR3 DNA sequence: TGTGCCAGCAGTGACCGGGACAGGGTGGTAGAGACCCAGTACTTC.